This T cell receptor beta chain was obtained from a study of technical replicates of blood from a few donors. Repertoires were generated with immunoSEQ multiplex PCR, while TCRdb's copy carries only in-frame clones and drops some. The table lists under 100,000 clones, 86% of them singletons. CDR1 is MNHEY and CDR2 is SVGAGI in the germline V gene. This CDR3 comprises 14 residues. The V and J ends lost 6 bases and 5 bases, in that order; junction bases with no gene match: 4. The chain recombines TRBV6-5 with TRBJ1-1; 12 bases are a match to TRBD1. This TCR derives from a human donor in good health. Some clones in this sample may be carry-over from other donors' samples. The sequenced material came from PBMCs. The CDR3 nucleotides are TGTGCCAGCAGAACGGGACAGGGGGCGACTGAAGCTTTCTTT. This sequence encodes CASRTGQGATEAFF.